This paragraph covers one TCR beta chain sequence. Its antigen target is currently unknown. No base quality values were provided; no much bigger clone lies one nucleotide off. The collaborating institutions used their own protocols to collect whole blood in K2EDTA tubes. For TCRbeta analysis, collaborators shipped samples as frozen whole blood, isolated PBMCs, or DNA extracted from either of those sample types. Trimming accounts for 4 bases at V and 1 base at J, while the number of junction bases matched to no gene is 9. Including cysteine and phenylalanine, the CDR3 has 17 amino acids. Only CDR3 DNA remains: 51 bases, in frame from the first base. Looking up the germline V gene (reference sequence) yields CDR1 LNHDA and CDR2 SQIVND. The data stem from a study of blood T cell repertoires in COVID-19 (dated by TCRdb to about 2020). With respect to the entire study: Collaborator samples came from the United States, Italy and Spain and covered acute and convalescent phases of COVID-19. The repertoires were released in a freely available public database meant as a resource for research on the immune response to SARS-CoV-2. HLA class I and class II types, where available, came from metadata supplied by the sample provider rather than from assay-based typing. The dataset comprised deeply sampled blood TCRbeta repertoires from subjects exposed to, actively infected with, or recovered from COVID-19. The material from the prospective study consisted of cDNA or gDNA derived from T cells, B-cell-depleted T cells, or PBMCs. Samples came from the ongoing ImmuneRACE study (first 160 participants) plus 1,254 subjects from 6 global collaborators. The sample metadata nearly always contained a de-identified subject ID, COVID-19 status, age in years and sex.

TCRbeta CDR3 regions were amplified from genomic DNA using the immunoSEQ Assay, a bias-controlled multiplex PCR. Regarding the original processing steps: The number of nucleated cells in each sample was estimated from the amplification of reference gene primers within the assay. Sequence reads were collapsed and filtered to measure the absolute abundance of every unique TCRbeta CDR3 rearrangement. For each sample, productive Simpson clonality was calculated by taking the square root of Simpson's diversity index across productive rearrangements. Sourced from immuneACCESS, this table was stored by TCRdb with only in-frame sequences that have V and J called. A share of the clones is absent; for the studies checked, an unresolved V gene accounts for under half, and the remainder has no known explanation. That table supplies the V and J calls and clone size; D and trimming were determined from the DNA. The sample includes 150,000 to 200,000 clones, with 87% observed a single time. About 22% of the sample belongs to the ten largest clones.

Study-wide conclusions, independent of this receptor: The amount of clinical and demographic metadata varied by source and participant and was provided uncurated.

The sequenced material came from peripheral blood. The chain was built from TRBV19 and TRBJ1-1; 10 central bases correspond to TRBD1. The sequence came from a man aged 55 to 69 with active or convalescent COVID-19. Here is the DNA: TGTGCCAGTAGTACAACTCCGGGACAGGGGCCGAACACTGAAGCTTTCTTT. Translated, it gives CASSTTPGQGPNTEAFF.